This passage covers 10 T cell receptor beta chains from one sample sequenced in a study of T cell responses to AZD1222 COVID-19 vaccine. TCRdb keeps only in-frame clones here, not all; method: immunoSEQ multiplex PCR. The sample lists roughly 190,000 clones; 90% to 95% were seen once. Sample: peripheral blood, taken on day 0 of AZD1222 vaccination. These receptors were taken from an adult in good health.

The CDR3 DNA follows: TGTGCCAGCACCACGTGCGAGGATACGCAGTATTTT. This sequence encodes CASTTCEDTQYF. The J gene is TRBJ2-3, the V gene TRBV6-4; D gene unclear. The ends were cut back, 7 bases at V and 6 bases at J, with 11 bases in the middle. CDR3 length: 12 amino acids. The germline gives CDR1 MRHNA, CDR2 SNTAGT.

This clone was counted once. This chain connects TRBV18 to TRBJ2-5; D is unclear. Germline loops: CDR1 KGHSH, CDR2 LQKENI. V was pared by 3 bases and J by 7 bases, with 15 bases between. The CDR3 runs to 14 residues. CDR3 bases: TGTGCCAGCTCACCGGGAATCGACGGCGCGACCCAGTACTTC. It encodes CASSPGIDGATQYF. The complete variable domain, with remaining parts taken from reference TRBV18 and TRBJ2-5, reads NAGVMQNPRHLVRRRGQEARLRCSPMKGHSHVYWYRQLPEEGLKFMVYLQKENIIDESGMPKERFSAEFPKEGPSILRIQQVVRGDSAAYFCASSPGIDGATQYFGPGTRLLVL.

The chain employs TRBV6-1 and TRBJ2-3; possibly TRBD2 for D (7 bases). V lost 2 bases and J lost 6, with 15 bases in between. The germline gives CDR1 MNHNS, CDR2 SASEGT. The CDR3 sequence is 15 residues long. CDR3 sequence (DNA): TGTGCCAGCAGTGAAAACCGGGGGGCCCCGGATACGCAGTATTTT. It codes for CASSENRGAPDTQYF.

This chain connects TRBV18 to TRBJ2-5; D unresolved. Per the germline V gene, CDR1 is KGHSH and CDR2 is LQKENI. The CDR3 spans 11 residues. Trimming removed 6 bases from V and 5 bases from J, with 7 bases in between. Here the CDR3 reads CASSQRETQYF. Written as DNA, the CDR3 is TGTGCCAGCTCGCAGAGGGAGACCCAGTACTTC.

Worth noting for this clone: The junction departs from germline at one end; a sequencing error may be responsible. The chain combines TRBV5-1 with TRBJ1-1; D remains ambiguous. The CDR3 runs to 14 residues. CDR1 SGHRS and CDR2 YFSETQ come from the germline V gene. In DNA form, the CDR3 reads TGCGCCAGCAGTTTGGACCTTGGGAGAACTGAAGCTTTCTTT. This translates into CASSLDLGRTEAFF.

CDR3 nucleotide sequence: TGTGCCAGCAGTTACTCCGGGTATAATTCACCCCTCCACTTT. Amino acid sequence: CASSYSGYNSPLHF. The rearrangement joins TRBV6-5 to TRBJ1-6; D is unresolved. The V end lost 0 bases, the J end lost 4 bases, and 4 bases lay between the germline ends. The CDR3 has 14 residues. Germline loops: CDR1 MNHEY, CDR2 SVGAGI.

V usage is TRBV3-1 (or the pseudogene TRBV3-2) and J usage is TRBJ2-2, with 12 bases fitting TRBD2. The CDR3 covers 18 residues. The germline V gene has CDR1 LGHDT and CDR2 YNNKEL (reference sequence). J was trimmed by 7 bases and V by 6 bases; bases with no gene match: 15. This chain's CDR3 is CASRHYGLAGRSNGELFF. DNA of the CDR3: TGTGCCAGCAGGCACTATGGACTAGCGGGACGATCGAACGGGGAGCTGTTTTTT.

The chain carries TRBV12-3 or TRBV12-4 and TRBJ1-1; no reliable D call. V lost 5 bases, J lost 5 bases, and 12 bases lay in between. The CDR3 sequence is 13 residues long. The CDR3 DNA reads TGTGCCAGCAGTGAGAGGGTGGGGACTGAAGCTTTCTTT. Its translation: CASSERVGTEAFF.

V and J are TRBV28 and TRBJ1-3, with TRBD1 matching over 7 bases. Germline V lookup: CDR1 MDHEN, CDR2 SYDVKM. V lost 6 bases, J lost 4 bases, and 9 bases stayed unmatched. This CDR3 contains 15 residues. The CDR3 coding sequence is TGTGCCAGCAGCCTGGGGGGACAGATAGGAAACACCATATATTTT. Translated: CASSLGGQIGNTIYF.

CDR3 amino acids: CASSLIGRENYGYTF. In DNA form, the CDR3 reads TGCGCCAGCAGCTTGATTGGCAGGGAGAACTATGGCTACACCTTC. The chain uses TRBV5-1 and TRBJ1-2; TRBD1 is a possible D gene (5 bases). The germline V and J ends were trimmed by 1 base and 2 bases, with 12 bases remaining between them. This CDR3 has 15 residues. The germline V gene has CDR1 SGHRS and CDR2 YFSETQ.